The 6 T cell receptor beta chains given below trace back to one sample, sequenced in a study of blood T cell repertoires in COVID-19. Produced via immunoSEQ multiplex PCR; TCRdb's table is partial and in-frame only. This table holds approximately 230,000 clones, 70% to 90% found once. Sequenced material: peripheral blood. These receptor sequences come from a woman between 25 and 40 years old with COVID-19, enrolled during active disease.

The chain links TRBV7-8 to TRBJ2-7; 10 nucleotides line up with TRBD1. The CDR3 is 15 residues long. Trimming cost V 2 bases and J 6 bases; bases outside gene matches: 7. CDR1 and CDR2 (germline): SGHVS, FQNEAQ. For the CDR3, the DNA is TGTGCCAGCAGCTTATCGGGACAGGGGACCGGCGAGCAGTACGTC. Its protein product is CASSLSGQGTGEQYV.

A note on this clone: Mismatch with germline at one junction end may stem from a read error. The chain has TRBV7-7 and TRBJ2-2; TRBD1 agrees at 7 bases. Per germline, CDR1 SSHAT and CDR2 FNYEAQ (reference sequence). The CDR3 runs to 15 residues. The CDR3 nucleotides read TGTGCTAGCAGCCGGTCCGGCCAGGGGGCCGGGGAGCTGTTTTTT. Its translation: CASSRSGQGAGELFF.

This clone was recorded once. This chain uses TRBV6-5 with TRBJ1-2; D is ambiguous. Germline V gives CDR1 MNHEY, CDR2 SVGAGI. V was pared by 0 bases and J by 5 bases, with 13 bases between. This CDR3 spans 15 amino acids. In DNA form, the CDR3 reads TGTGCCAGCAGTTACTCTCGGGGAGGATGGTATGGCTACACCTTC. It codes for CASSYSRGGWYGYTF.

This chain uses TRBV6-2 or TRBV6-3 with TRBJ2-1, with 12 bases aligning to TRBD2. With V trimmed by 1 base and J by 5 bases, 6 bases remained unmatched. CDR1 is MNHEY, CDR2 SVGEGT, per germline. This CDR3 is built from 17 residues. CDR3 coding DNA: TGTGCCAGCAGTTACTTCCGGACTAGCGGGGCTGACAATGAGCAGTTCTTC. Translating it yields CASSYFRTSGADNEQFF.

The gene calls are TRBV5-4 and TRBJ2-1; D gene unclear. V lost 0 bases, J lost 2 bases, and 15 bases lay in between. Germline CDR1 SGHNT, CDR2 YYREEE (reference sequence). The CDR3 has 17 amino acids. The CDR3 reads CASSLGSSRLTYNEQFF. The CDR3, as DNA: TGTGCCAGCAGCTTGGGGAGCTCGCGGCTGACCTACAATGAGCAGTTCTTC.

J is TRBJ2-7 and V is TRBV6-1, with 10 bases that match TRBD2. This CDR3 spans 15 amino acids. J was trimmed by 3 bases and V by 3 bases; bases with no gene match: 5. Germline V gene lookup returns CDR1 MNHNS and CDR2 SASEGT. The CDR3 coding sequence is TGTGCCAGCAGTGATTTCCTAGCGGGGGTCTACGAGCAGTACTTC. This gives the protein CASSDFLAGVYEQYF.